This T cell receptor (beta chain) was recorded in a study of long-term antiretroviral therapy in people with HIV. Germline CDR1 LNHDA, CDR2 SQIVND (reference sequence). The CDR3 runs 15 residues. The V gene lost 5 bases and the J gene lost 2 bases, with 13 bases spanning the gap. Survey-level immunoSEQ v3.0 assays were run. The data were produced by immunoSEQ multiplex PCR, yet TCRdb's version contains in-frame clones alone and is incomplete. The sample has tens of thousands of clones, just under 85% seen once. The V call is TRBV19, the J call TRBJ1-5; a weak D match, TRBD1 (5 bases). Here the sequenced sample was unsorted PBMCs, taken 1.6 years after starting antiretroviral therapy. The source of this sequence is a man in his forties or fifties with HIV. The CDR3 is CASSAGGYGNQPQHF. The CDR3 nucleotides are TGTGCCAGTAGTGCCGGGGGGTACGGCAATCAGCCCCAGCATTTT.